These 16 T cell receptor beta chains came from one sample sequenced in a study of blood T cell repertoires in COVID-19. The method was immunoSEQ multiplex PCR; TCRdb's version includes in-frame clones alone and lacks a portion of them. The table records more than 150,000 clones, 84% of them present only once. Sequencing input: peripheral blood. The source of these receptors is a woman between 45 and 65 years old with acute or convalescent COVID-19.

This chain connects TRBV9 to TRBJ2-7; 15 bases are a match to TRBD2. V lost 3 bases to trimming and J lost 3 bases; unmatched junction nucleotides: 10. CDR3 length: 18 amino acids. Germline values: CDR1 SGDLS, CDR2 YYNGEE. CDR3 protein: CASSARTSGGAEVYEQYF. CDR3 nucleotide sequence: TGTGCCAGCAGCGCCCGGACTAGCGGGGGGGCTGAAGTCTACGAGCAGTACTTC.

V and J are TRBV2 and TRBJ2-5, with 10 bases aligning to TRBD2. The CDR3 spans 15 residues. V lost 5 bases, J lost 5 bases, and 8 bases stayed unmatched. The germline gives CDR1 SNHLY, CDR2 FYNNEI. Here the CDR3 DNA reads TGTGCCAGCAGTACTTTAGCGGGGGGCGGGGAGACCCAGTACTTC. Amino acid sequence: CASSTLAGGGETQYF.

J is TRBJ2-2 and V is TRBV19, with D possibly matching TRBD2 (5 bases). This CDR3 is built from 15 residues. Germline V gene sequence: CDR1 LNHDA, CDR2 SQIVND (reference sequence). Deletions cut 7 bases from V and 8 bases from J, with 20 bases between. CDR3 sequence (DNA): TGTGCCAGTACTGGGAGTGTGGGTGTTCCGGGGGAGCTGTTTTTT. Translating it yields CASTGSVGVPGELFF.

The chain carries TRBV28 and TRBJ2-7, with D tentatively TRBD2 (5 bases). Trimming stripped 7 bases from V and 3 bases from J, with 19 bases between. Germline values: CDR1 MDHEN, CDR2 SYDVKM. The CDR3 is 15 amino acids. As DNA, the CDR3 is TGTGCCAGCAACTCGGTAATCGGGCGGGTCTACGAGCAGTACTTC. This codes for CASNSVIGRVYEQYF.

This clone came up once. CDR3: CAISEGGNYGYTF. The DNA for the CDR3 is TGTGCCATCAGTGAAGGAGGGAACTATGGCTACACCTTC. This chain connects TRBV10-3 to TRBJ1-2; D is uncertain. V gave up 3 bases and J gave up 2 bases, with 7 bases separating them. The CDR3 is 13 residues long. The germline V gene encodes CDR1 ENHRY and CDR2 SYGVKD.

The rearrangement links TRBV9 to TRBJ2-3, with D perhaps TRBD2 (7 bases). Germline V gene data show CDR1 as SGDLS and CDR2 as YYNGEE. The CDR3 runs 16 residues. V was shortened by 4 bases and J by 1 base, with 16 bases between the two germline ends. CDR3 sequence (DNA): TGTGCCAGCAGCCCCACAGGGAGGGGGGGCACAGATACGCAGTATTTT. This codes for CASSPTGRGGTDTQYF.

This clone was detected a few times. The CDR3 DNA reads TGTGCCAGCAGTGGGGAGGGGCAAGATACGCAGTATTTT. This sequence encodes CASSGEGQDTQYF. The rearrangement uses TRBV2 and TRBJ2-3; 7 bases agree with TRBD2. In germline, CDR1 is SNHLY, CDR2 FYNNEI. The CDR3 extends over 13 amino acids. V lost 4 bases to trimming and J lost 5 bases; unmatched junction nucleotides: 3.

The chain carries TRBV9 and TRBJ2-4; D possibly corresponds to TRBD2 (6 bases). CDR3 length: 13 amino acids. The ends were cut back, 5 bases at V and 6 bases at J, with 12 bases in the middle. Germline V gene data show CDR1 as SGDLS and CDR2 as YYNGEE. In nucleotides, the CDR3 is TGTGCCAGCAGTCCGGGACTCCTAAACATTCAGTACTTC. It translates to CASSPGLLNIQYF.

This clone turned up a few times. The chain recombines TRBV28 with TRBJ2-7; 7 bases fit TRBD2. The CDR3 consists of 14 residues. Germline values: CDR1 MDHEN, CDR2 SYDVKM. Unmatched junction bases numbered 9, after V lost 10 bases and J lost 0 bases. The DNA for the CDR3 is TGTGCCACCTTATACGGGGGGAGCTCCTACGAGCAGTACTTC. Its translation: CATLYGGSSYEQYF.

The rearrangement uses TRBV2 and TRBJ1-2, with a possible D match to TRBD1 (6 bases). Trimming pared 2 bases from V and 9 bases from J, leaving 13 bases between. The CDR3 extends over 13 amino acids. In germline, CDR1 is SNHLY, CDR2 FYNNEI. CDR3 sequence (DNA): TGTGCCAGCAGTGAACGGGGGGCTCGGAGCTACACCTTC. This sequence encodes CASSERGARSYTF. Full variable domain (missing parts from reference TRBV2 and TRBJ1-2): EPEVTQTPSHQVTQMGQEVILRCVPISNHLYFYWYRQILGQKVEFLVSFYNNEISEKSEIFDDQFSVERPDGSNFTLKIRSTKLEDSAMYFCASSERGARSYTFGSGTRLTVV.

The CDR3 DNA follows: TGTGCCAGCAGCTGGGGGACAGGGACGAACACTGAAGCTTTCTTT. Protein sequence: CASSWGTGTNTEAFF. The chain has TRBV7-2 and TRBJ1-1, with 9 bases lining up with TRBD1. V lost 4 bases to trimming and J lost 1 base; unmatched junction nucleotides: 4. The CDR3 has 15 residues. The germline V gene has CDR1 SGHTA and CDR2 FQGNSA. The whole variable domain, remainder taken from reference TRBV7-2 and TRBJ1-1, is GAGVSQSPSNKVTEKGKDVELRCDPISGHTALYWYRQSLGQGLEFLIYFQGNSAPDKSGLPSDRFSAERTGGSVSTLTIQRTQQEDSAVYLCASSWGTGTNTEAFFGQGTRLTVV.

The chain recombines TRBV2 with TRBJ1-1; possibly TRBD1 for D (6 bases). CDR1 is SNHLY and CDR2 is FYNNEI in the germline V gene. The V gene lost 6 bases and the J gene lost 7 bases, with 9 bases spanning the gap. CDR3 length equals 11 residues. CDR3 nucleotides: TGTGCCAGCAGGACAGGTGGTGAAGCTTTCTTT. This encodes CASRTGGEAFF.

The CDR3 coding sequence is TGTGCCAGCAGCTGGGCGACTAGCGGAGCCAGCTCCTACGAGCAGTACTTC. Translating gives CASSWATSGASSYEQYF. This chain uses TRBV7-2 with TRBJ2-7, with 9 bases lining up with TRBD2. V shed 4 bases, J shed 0 bases, and the junction held 10 bases outside the gene matches. The germline V gene has CDR1 SGHTA and CDR2 FQGNSA. CDR3 length: 17 residues.

The V and J genes are TRBV11-2 and TRBJ2-2; TRBD2 matches at 9 bases. J lost 4 bases, V lost 4 bases, and 1 base had no gene match. The germline CDR1 and CDR2 sequences are SGHAT and FQNNGV. There are 14 residues in the CDR3. CDR3 nucleotide sequence: TGTGCCAGCAGCTCTAGCGGGATCACCGGGGAGCTGTTTTTT. Residues: CASSSSGITGELFF.

This clone was counted a few times. This sequence joins TRBV29-1 and TRBJ2-1, with D unclear. Trimming left V 4 bases short and J 4 bases short, with 5 bases between. The CDR3 sequence is 11 residues long. Germline V gene lookup returns CDR1 SQVTM and CDR2 ANQGSEA. CDR3 sequence: CSVAAYNEQFF. For the CDR3, the DNA is TGCAGCGTTGCCGCGTACAATGAGCAGTTCTTC.

The V and J genes are TRBV7-8 and TRBJ1-1, with D perhaps matching TRBD1 (6 bases). Germline values: CDR1 SGHVS, CDR2 FQNEAQ. CDR3 size: 16 residues. The V gene lost 2 bases and the J gene lost 3 bases, with 16 bases spanning the gap. CDR3 in amino acids: CASSLTSGGRDTEAFF. The CDR3 DNA is TGTGCCAGCAGCTTAACGTCGGGGGGGCGCGACACTGAAGCTTTCTTT.